There are many counts of the clone carrying this T cell receptor beta chain. The antigen is undetermined. The data were taken from a study of blood T cells in healthy people across ages. Findings and caveats of the study: With naive T cell percentage, TCR beta diversity showed a strong correlation. Unsorted PBMCs prevented conclusive naive versus antigen-experienced comparison. Per million T cells, TCR beta diversity dropped roughly linearly as age increased.

Using a J-beta primer mix together with a sample-barcoded 5' primer, a second PCR was run for roughly 7 to 12 cycles. TCRdb passed the 5' RACE reads through MiXCR, listing each CDR3 protein once. The profile shows fewer than 800,000 distinct CDR3 sequences, approximately 31% of them singletons. Germline CDR1 and CDR2: SGHDT and YYEEEE. The CDR3 length is 14 residues. V lost 3 bases and J lost 5; bases outside the gene matches: 6. Material for sequencing was blood. V usage is TRBV5-6 and J usage is TRBJ2-5; TRBD1 matches 8 bases. The receptor was isolated from an elderly woman in good health. CDR3 coding DNA: TGTGCCAGCAGCTATGGGACAGGTTGGGAGACCCAGTACTTC. Its protein is CASSYGTGWETQYF.